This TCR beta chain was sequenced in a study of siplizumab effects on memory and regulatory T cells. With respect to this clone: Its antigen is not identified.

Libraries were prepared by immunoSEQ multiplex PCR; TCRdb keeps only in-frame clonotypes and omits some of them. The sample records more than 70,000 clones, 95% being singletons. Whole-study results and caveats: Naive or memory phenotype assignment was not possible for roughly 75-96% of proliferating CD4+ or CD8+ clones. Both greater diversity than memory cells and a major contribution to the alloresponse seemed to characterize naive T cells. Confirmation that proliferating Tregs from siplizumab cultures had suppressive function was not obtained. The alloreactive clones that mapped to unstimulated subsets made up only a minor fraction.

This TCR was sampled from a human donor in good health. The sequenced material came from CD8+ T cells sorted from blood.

The CDR3 DNA reads TGCGCCAGCAGCACCGGACAGAACACTGAAGCTTTCTTT. Translation gives CASSTGQNTEAFF. The chain employs TRBV5-1 and TRBJ1-1; TRBD1 might be the D (5 bases). The CDR3 spans 13 residues. Germline V CDR1 and CDR2: SGHRS, YFSETQ. V shed 4 bases and J shed 1 base, with 8 bases lying between them.